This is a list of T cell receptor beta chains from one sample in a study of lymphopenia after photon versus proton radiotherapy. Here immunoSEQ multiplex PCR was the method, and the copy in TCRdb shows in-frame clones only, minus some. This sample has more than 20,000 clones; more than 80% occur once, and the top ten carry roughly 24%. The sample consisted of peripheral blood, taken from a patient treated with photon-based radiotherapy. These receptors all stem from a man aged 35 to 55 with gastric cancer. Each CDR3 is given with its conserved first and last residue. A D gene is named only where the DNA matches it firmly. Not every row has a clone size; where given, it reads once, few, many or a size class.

CDR3 DNA: TGTGCCAGCAGCGCGGGGACCGGGACCACGGGGAATGAGCAGTTCTTC
CDR3 protein: CASSAGTGTTGNEQFF
D gene: -
V gene: TRBV9
J gene: TRBJ2-1
clone size: -
CDR3 length: 16

CDR3 DNA: TGTGCCAGCAGCTCCAACACTGAAGCTTTCTTT
CDR3 protein: CASSSNTEAFF
D gene: -
V gene: TRBV7-9
J gene: TRBJ1-1
clone size: -
CDR3 length: 11

CDR3 DNA: TGTGCCGGGAGGACTAGCGGTAGAAATGAGCAGTTCTTC
CDR3 protein: CAGRTSGRNEQFF
D gene: TRBD2
V gene: TRBV2
J gene: TRBJ2-1
clone size: -
CDR3 length: 13

CDR3 DNA: TGTGCCAGCAGTCCTCTTGGAACGCAGTATTTT
CDR3 protein: CASSPLGTQYF
D gene: -
V gene: TRBV6-5
J gene: TRBJ2-3
clone size: once
CDR3 length: 11

CDR3 DNA: TGTGCCTGGAGTGTCGGGACGACCACTGAAGCTTTCTTT
CDR3 protein: CAWSVGTTTEAFF
D gene: -
V gene: TRBV30
J gene: TRBJ1-1
clone size: -
CDR3 length: 13

CDR3 DNA: TGTGCCAGCATGGCGGGGAATGAAAAACTGTTTTTT
CDR3 protein: CASMAGNEKLFF
D gene: -
V gene: TRBV5-8
J gene: TRBJ1-4
clone size: -
CDR3 length: 12

CDR3 DNA: TGCGCCAGCAGCTTGGCGGCCCTGAGGGGGCCTTACACAGATACGCAGTATTTT
CDR3 protein: CASSLAALRGPYTDTQYF
D gene: TRBD1
V gene: TRBV5-1
J gene: TRBJ2-3
clone size: -
CDR3 length: 18

CDR3 DNA: TGTGCCAGCAGTGAAGCATGGGAGGGAGTCACTGAAGCTTTCTTT
CDR3 protein: CASSEAWEGVTEAFF
D gene: -
V gene: TRBV6-1
J gene: TRBJ1-1
clone size: -
CDR3 length: 15

CDR3 DNA: TGTGCCAGCAGCAAAGGGCCCCGGGACGGACCCTCCTACGAGCAGTACTTC
CDR3 protein: CASSKGPRDGPSYEQYF
D gene: -
V gene: TRBV21-1
J gene: TRBJ2-7
clone size: -
CDR3 length: 17

CDR3 DNA: TGTGCCAGCAGTGAAGCTGGCAGCCACTATGGCTACACCTTC
CDR3 protein: CASSEAGSHYGYTF
D gene: -
V gene: TRBV6-1
J gene: TRBJ1-2
clone size: -
CDR3 length: 14

CDR3 DNA: TGTGCCAGCAGCAAAAAGGGCCGGACAGATGACAATCAGCCCCAGCATTTT
CDR3 protein: CASSKKGRTDDNQPQHF
D gene: -
V gene: TRBV7-2
J gene: TRBJ1-5
clone size: -
CDR3 length: 17

CDR3 DNA: TGTGCCAGCAGCTTAGAGGCGGCTCGCCGCCTGTTCTTC
CDR3 protein: CASSLEAARRLFF
D gene: -
V gene: TRBV7-2
J gene: TRBJ2-1
clone size: -
CDR3 length: 13

CDR3 DNA: TGTGCCAGCAGCTTAGGAAATATGATGGGGGTCCGACAGGGGCCCCCGGCGGTCTTT
CDR3 protein: CASSLGNMMGVRQGPPAVF
D gene: TRBD1
V gene: TRBV11-1
J gene: TRBJ1-1
clone size: -
CDR3 length: 19

CDR3 DNA: TGTGCCAGCAGCCGGAGGAGGCCCCCCTACGAGCAGTACTTC
CDR3 protein: CASSRRRPPYEQYF
D gene: -
V gene: TRBV11-1
J gene: TRBJ2-7
clone size: -
CDR3 length: 14

CDR3 DNA: TGTGCCAGCAGTGAAGGGGACCTCTATGGCTACACCTTC
CDR3 protein: CASSEGDLYGYTF
D gene: -
V gene: TRBV6-1
J gene: TRBJ1-2
clone size: few
CDR3 length: 13

CDR3 DNA: TGTGCCAGCAGCTTTTTAAGCCCGAACACTGAAGCTTTCTTT
CDR3 protein: CASSFLSPNTEAFF
D gene: -
V gene: TRBV5-6
J gene: TRBJ1-1
clone size: -
CDR3 length: 14

CDR3 DNA: TGTGCCAGCAGTTACATCCTGGGACAGCCCTCAGATACGCAGTATTTT
CDR3 protein: CASSYILGQPSDTQYF
D gene: TRBD1
V gene: TRBV6-6
J gene: TRBJ2-3
clone size: -
CDR3 length: 16

CDR3 DNA: TGTGCCTGGAGTCCGGGACACGGACAAAATTCACCCCTCCACTTT
CDR3 protein: CAWSPGHGQNSPLHF
D gene: -
V gene: TRBV30
J gene: TRBJ1-6
clone size: -
CDR3 length: 15

CDR3 DNA: TGTGCCAGCAGCTTAGTGTCAGGCTCTGTCGGTACCGGGGAGCTGTTTTTT
CDR3 protein: CASSLVSGSVGTGELFF
D gene: -
V gene: TRBV7-2
J gene: TRBJ2-2
clone size: once
CDR3 length: 17

CDR3 DNA: TGTGCCAGCAGCTCCGGGGCGGATCAGCCCCAGCATTTT
CDR3 protein: CASSSGADQPQHF
D gene: -
V gene: TRBV7-2
J gene: TRBJ1-5
clone size: -
CDR3 length: 13

CDR3 DNA: TGTGCCAGCAGCCTCATTGCAAACACTGAAGCTTTCTTT
CDR3 protein: CASSLIANTEAFF
D gene: -
V gene: TRBV11-1
J gene: TRBJ1-1
clone size: -
CDR3 length: 13

CDR3 DNA: TGTGCCAGTAAAGGCGCCGGGTCCCATTCACCCCTCCACTTT
CDR3 protein: CASKGAGSHSPLHF
D gene: -
V gene: TRBV19
J gene: TRBJ1-6
clone size: -
CDR3 length: 14

CDR3 DNA: TGTGCCAGCAGCTTAGGCGGAGGGGGCAATCAGCCCCAGCATTTT
CDR3 protein: CASSLGGGGNQPQHF
D gene: -
V gene: TRBV7-8
J gene: TRBJ1-5
clone size: few
CDR3 length: 15

CDR3 DNA: TGTGCCAGCAGCCCCGGACTAGCGGGGGTTGAGACCCAGTACTTC
CDR3 protein: CASSPGLAGVETQYF
D gene: TRBD2
V gene: TRBV9
J gene: TRBJ2-5
clone size: -
CDR3 length: 15

CDR3 DNA: TGTGCCAGCAGCTTTGGACGGAGTCGGAATGAGCAGTTCTTC
CDR3 protein: CASSFGRSRNEQFF
D gene: -
V gene: TRBV5-6
J gene: TRBJ2-1
clone size: -
CDR3 length: 14

CDR3 DNA: TGTGCTAGTGGTTTGGCGACAGGGGTTGACTATGGCTACACCTTC
CDR3 protein: CASGLATGVDYGYTF
D gene: TRBD1
V gene: TRBV12-5
J gene: TRBJ1-2
clone size: -
CDR3 length: 15

CDR3 DNA: TGTGCCAGCAGTTTCCGTGCAGGGCTCGAGACCCAGTACTTC
CDR3 protein: CASSFRAGLETQYF
D gene: -
V gene: TRBV27
J gene: TRBJ2-5
clone size: -
CDR3 length: 14

CDR3 DNA: TGTGCCAGCAGCTCCCTCCCTTCACCCCTCCACTTT
CDR3 protein: CASSSLPSPLHF
D gene: -
V gene: TRBV7-9
J gene: TRBJ1-6
clone size: -
CDR3 length: 12

CDR3 DNA: TGTGCCAGCAGCCCCCCGGGACTAGCGGGGGGTGACGAGAAGTACTTC
CDR3 protein: CASSPPGLAGGDEKYF
D gene: TRBD2
V gene: TRBV7-2
J gene: TRBJ2-7
clone size: -
CDR3 length: 16

CDR3 DNA: TGTGCCAGTCAAGCAGACACTACGGTGGAGCAGTACTTC
CDR3 protein: CASQADTTVEQYF
D gene: -
V gene: TRBV19
J gene: TRBJ2-7
clone size: once
CDR3 length: 13

CDR3 DNA: TGTGCCAGCAGCTTAGGACAGCGGGCTTATGGCTACACCTTC
CDR3 protein: CASSLGQRAYGYTF
D gene: -
V gene: TRBV7-9
J gene: TRBJ1-2
clone size: -
CDR3 length: 14

CDR3 DNA: TGCGCCAGCAGATTGGACGGGATCTCCTACGAGCAGTACTTC
CDR3 protein: CASRLDGISYEQYF
D gene: -
V gene: TRBV5-1
J gene: TRBJ2-7
clone size: -
CDR3 length: 14

CDR3 DNA: TGTGCCAGCAGCCAGGGACTGGCTGACAAAAACATTCAGTACTTC
CDR3 protein: CASSQGLADKNIQYF
D gene: -
V gene: TRBV21-1
J gene: TRBJ2-4
clone size: -
CDR3 length: 15

CDR3 DNA: TGTGCCAGCACCCTAGGACTTACGAACACTGAAGCTTTCTTT
CDR3 protein: CASTLGLTNTEAFF
D gene: -
V gene: TRBV9
J gene: TRBJ1-1
clone size: -
CDR3 length: 14

CDR3 DNA: TGTGCCTGGAGTGCCGTCCCCACTGAAGCTTTCTTT
CDR3 protein: CAWSAVPTEAFF
D gene: -
V gene: TRBV30
J gene: TRBJ1-1
clone size: few
CDR3 length: 12

CDR3 DNA: TGTGCCAGCAGCGTAGGACAGGGGTTGTACAATGAGCAGTTCTTC
CDR3 protein: CASSVGQGLYNEQFF
D gene: TRBD1
V gene: TRBV9
J gene: TRBJ2-1
clone size: -
CDR3 length: 15

CDR3 DNA: TGTGCCAGCAGCTTGGGGCTCAACGAGCAGTACTTC
CDR3 protein: CASSLGLNEQYF
D gene: -
V gene: TRBV5-4
J gene: TRBJ2-7
clone size: -
CDR3 length: 12

CDR3 DNA: TGTGCCAGCAGCCTCGGACAGGGATATAGGTCACCCCTCCACTTT
CDR3 protein: CASSLGQGYRSPLHF
D gene: TRBD1
V gene: TRBV7-3
J gene: TRBJ1-6
clone size: -
CDR3 length: 15

CDR3 DNA: TGTGCCAGCAGTAGGGGACAGGGGGCGTTGGGGTCTGGCTACACCTTC
CDR3 protein: CASSRGQGALGSGYTF
D gene: TRBD1
V gene: TRBV27
J gene: TRBJ1-2
clone size: few
CDR3 length: 16

CDR3 DNA: TGTGCCACCAGCAGAGGTGGTAGCCAGAATGAGCAGTTCTTC
CDR3 protein: CATSRGGSQNEQFF
D gene: -
V gene: TRBV15
J gene: TRBJ2-1
clone size: -
CDR3 length: 14

CDR3 DNA: TGTGCCAGCAGCCGGACAGCCTACGAGCAGTACTTC
CDR3 protein: CASSRTAYEQYF
D gene: -
V gene: TRBV2
J gene: TRBJ2-7
clone size: few
CDR3 length: 12

CDR3 DNA: TGTGCCAGCAGCTTGGGCCCAGGGACTGGGGCCAACGTCCTGACTTTC
CDR3 protein: CASSLGPGTGANVLTF
D gene: -
V gene: TRBV7-9
J gene: TRBJ2-6
clone size: -
CDR3 length: 16

CDR3 DNA: TGTGCCAGCAGCGGCGGGGGCCTCGGCACGCAGTATTTT
CDR3 protein: CASSGGGLGTQYF
D gene: -
V gene: TRBV7-2
J gene: TRBJ2-3
clone size: -
CDR3 length: 13

CDR3 DNA: TGTGCCAGTAGTGGGACAGGGGTAGGGACTGAAGCTTTCTTT
CDR3 protein: CASSGTGVGTEAFF
D gene: TRBD1
V gene: TRBV19
J gene: TRBJ1-1
clone size: -
CDR3 length: 14

CDR3 DNA: TGTGCCTGGAGCCCCGAGTCCCAAGAGACCCAGTACTTC
CDR3 protein: CAWSPESQETQYF
D gene: -
V gene: TRBV30
J gene: TRBJ2-5
clone size: -
CDR3 length: 13

CDR3 DNA: TGCGCCAGCAGCCAGAGGACAGAAGCCTACGAGCAGTACTTC
CDR3 protein: CASSQRTEAYEQYF
D gene: -
V gene: TRBV4-1
J gene: TRBJ2-7
clone size: medium-sized
CDR3 length: 14